This T cell receptor (beta chain) was sequenced during a study of T-cell memory formation after mild COVID-19. Overall study context: Each donor largely had its own TCR clusters.

This clonotype was seen only a few times. Its specificity is not known. TCRdb reprocessed the 5' RACE reads with MiXCR, giving one entry per CDR3 protein. The repertoire includes approximately 100,000 distinct CDR3 sequences, over 15% of them detected once, and roughly 31% sits in the top ten. Findings of the study overall: Contracting clones localized mainly to CM and EM when CD4+ and mainly to EMRA when CD8+.

Trimming removed 0 bases from V and 2 bases from J, with 11 bases in between. The CDR3 runs 15 residues. CDR1 is SGDLS and CDR2 is YYNGEE in the germline V gene. The TCR originated in an adult woman who had mild COVID-19 (a few samples of this study predate the infection). Cell type and time point are not known. The gene calls are TRBV9 and TRBJ2-5; D is uncertain. The specimen was PBMCs or a T cell subset sorted from them (not recorded which). CDR3 sequence (DNA): TGTGCCAGCAGCGTAGGGACGATCGTACAAGAGACCCAGTACTTC. Amino acid sequence: CASSVGTIVQETQYF.